This T cell receptor beta chain was profiled in a study of quantifying T cell responses using KT2 cells. Study-level information: Reverse transcription used primers in the TCR alpha and beta constant regions.

This clonotype has more than one count but fewer than ten. The cDNA 3' end received a ligated oligonucleotide with a UMI. The first PCR ran roughly 4 cycles with an equimolar RC1.1 and RC1.2 beta primer mix. MiXCR, run by TCRdb on the UMI-ligation and nested PCR reads, gives a single entry per CDR3 protein. This sample has about 30,000 distinct CDR3 sequences; about 7.3% occur once, and the top ten carry around 16%. V lost 4 bases to trimming and J lost 1 base, with 14 bases between them. The CDR3 has 15 amino acids. Germline CDR1 and CDR2: LGHDT and YNNKEL (reference sequence). The rearrangement joins TRBV3-1 to TRBJ2-7, with D perhaps assigned TRBD1 or TRBD2 (5 bases each). The clonotype comes from a human donor. The material sequenced was PBMCs spiked with cells of the T cell clone KT2. CDR3: CASSLNRDGSYEQYF. As DNA, the CDR3 is TGTGCCAGCAGCCTAAACCGGGACGGGTCCTACGAGCAGTACTTC.